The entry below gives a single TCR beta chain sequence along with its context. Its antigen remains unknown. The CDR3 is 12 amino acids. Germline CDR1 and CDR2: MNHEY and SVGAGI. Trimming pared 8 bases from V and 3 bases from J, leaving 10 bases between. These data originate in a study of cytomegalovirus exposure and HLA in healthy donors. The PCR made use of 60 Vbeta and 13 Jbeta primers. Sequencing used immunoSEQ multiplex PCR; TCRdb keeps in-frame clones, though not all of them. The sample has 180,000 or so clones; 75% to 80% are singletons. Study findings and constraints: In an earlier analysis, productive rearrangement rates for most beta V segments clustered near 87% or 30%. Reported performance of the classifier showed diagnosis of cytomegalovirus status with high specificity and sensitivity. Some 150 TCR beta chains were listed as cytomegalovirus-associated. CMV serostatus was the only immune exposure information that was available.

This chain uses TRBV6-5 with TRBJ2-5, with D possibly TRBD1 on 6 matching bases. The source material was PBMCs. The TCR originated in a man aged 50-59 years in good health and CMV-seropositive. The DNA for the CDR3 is TGTGCCAGCGGACAGTTCGAAGAGACCCAGTACTTC. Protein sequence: CASGQFEETQYF.